Below are 22 T cell receptor beta chains sequenced from a single sample in a study of CD8 T cells in ankylosing spondylitis (dated by TCRdb to 2016 to 2017). The method was 5' RACE. Sequencing was performed on an Illumina HiSeq 2500. TCRdb reprocessed the public reads (quality trimming at Q25 with fastp, clone calling with MiXCR) and kept in-frame beta chains. For every CDR3 protein sequence, its rows merge into one entry that carries the most common genes and DNA. The sample has roughly 260,000 distinct CDR3 sequences on record, around 20% of them singletons. Roughly 8% of the sample is in the top ten clones. Sequences were obtained from blood, either unsorted or a sorted T cell fraction (not recorded which). Receptor source: a male donor with ankylosing spondylitis or in good health (not recorded which).

There are a few counts of this clonotype. The genes are TRBV3-1 and TRBJ2-1, with 7 bases identical to TRBD1. The CDR3 is 13 amino acids. Per the germline V gene, CDR1 is LGHDT and CDR2 is YNNKEL (reference sequence). Trimming cost V 5 bases and J 7 bases; bases outside gene matches: 5. This chain's CDR3 is CASSYRGRNEQFF. The CDR3 bases are TGTGCCAGCAGCTACAGGGGACGGAATGAGCAGTTCTTC.

V is TRBV27 and J is TRBJ1-5; 9 bases are a match to TRBD1. This CDR3 spans 15 amino acids. Germline V gives CDR1 MNHEY, CDR2 SMNVEV (reference sequence). V lost 6 bases to trimming and J lost 5 bases; unmatched junction nucleotides: 8. The CDR3 DNA reads TGTGCCAGCAGACACCTGACAGGGGGGGATCAGCCCCAGCATTTT. Translating gives CASRHLTGGDQPQHF.

The V and J genes are TRBV5-1 and TRBJ1-1; 10 bases map to TRBD1. V lost 5 bases and J lost 3; bases outside the gene matches: 7. The germline V gene encodes CDR1 SGHRS and CDR2 YFSETQ. The CDR3 has 15 residues. The CDR3 DNA reads TGCGCCAGCAGTCAAACGGGACAGGGGTACACTGAAGCTTTCTTT. It translates to CASSQTGQGYTEAFF.

DNA of the CDR3: TGTGCCATCAGTGACCCAGGGCGGAACACTGAAGCTTTCTTT. Translated, it gives CAISDPGRNTEAFF. The chain recombines TRBV10-3 with TRBJ1-1; perhaps TRBD1 as D (5 bases). This CDR3 contains 14 residues. Deletions cut 3 bases from V and 1 base from J, with 9 bases between. Germline lookup yields CDR1 ENHRY and CDR2 SYGVKD.

This sequence joins TRBV20-1 and TRBJ2-1, with 15 positions matching TRBD2. CDR3 size: 15 residues. Germline CDR1 and CDR2: DFQATT and SNEGSKA (reference sequence). V was pared by 5 bases and J by 6 bases, with 5 bases of the junction left unmatched. The CDR3 DNA sequence: TGCAGTGCTCCGGGACTAGCGGGGGGATCCAATGAGCAGTTCTTC. It codes for CSAPGLAGGSNEQFF.

This clonotype occurred a few times. This rearrangement joins TRBV9 to TRBJ2-5; 9 nucleotides agree with TRBD2. With V trimmed by 0 bases and J by 0 bases, 3 bases remained unmatched. Germline loops: CDR1 SGDLS, CDR2 YYNGEE. The CDR3 sequence is 16 residues long. The CDR3 DNA reads TGTGCCAGCAGCGTAGGTGTAGCGGGGGACCAAGAGACCCAGTACTTC. This translates into CASSVGVAGDQETQYF.

The chain combines TRBV5-1 with TRBJ2-3; D could derive from TRBD1 or TRBD2 (6 bases each). The CDR3 is 13 residues long. Germline V lookup: CDR1 SGHRS, CDR2 YFSETQ. Trimming left V 4 bases short and J 5 bases short, with 11 bases between. CDR3 nucleotide sequence: TGCGCCAGCAGCCGAGGGGGAGGAGATACGCAGTATTTT. Translated, it gives CASSRGGGDTQYF. Full variable domain (outside the CDR3, taken from reference TRBV5-1 and TRBJ2-3): KAGVTQTPRYLIKTRGQQVTLSCSPISGHRSVSWYQQTPGQGLQFLFEYFSETQRNKGNFPGRFSGRQFSNSRSEMNVSTLELGDSALYLCASSRGGGDTQYFGPGTRLTVL.

This clonotype was observed a handful of times. V gene TRBV12-3 or TRBV12-4 combines with J gene TRBJ2-3, with 10 bases fitting TRBD2. Trimming removed 8 bases from V and 7 bases from J; junction bases left unmatched: 6. The CDR3 is 13 amino acids. The CDR3 bases are TGTGCCAGCTGCCCTAGCGGGGGTCATACGCAGTATTTT. Translated: CASCPSGGHTQYF.

As to this clonotype: One base away lies a much larger clone, so this may be a sequencing read error. The gene calls are TRBV28 and TRBJ1-1, with a possible D match to TRBD1 (6 bases). This CDR3 has 18 amino acids. The germline V gene encodes CDR1 MDHEN and CDR2 SYDVKM. The V end was cut by 4 bases, the J end by 0 bases, with 21 bases between. The chain's CDR3 is CASSSVTRGRGVNTEAFF. CDR3 in DNA: TGTGCCAGCAGTTCAGTTACCCGGGGGCGCGGGGTGAACACTGAAGCTTTCTTT.

This clonotype was detected ten times or more. An end of the junction does not agree with germline; a read error may underlie this. The chain employs TRBV27 and TRBJ1-2; TRBD1 matches 7 bases. The germline gives CDR1 MNHEY, CDR2 SMNVEV (reference sequence). This CDR3 contains 14 residues. The CDR3 is CATSLTGDSYGYTF. CDR3 nucleotide sequence: TGTGCCACCAGTCTAACAGGGGACTCCTATGGCTACACCTTC.

The sample holds a few counts of this clonotype. This chain connects TRBV24-1 to TRBJ2-1; 13 nucleotides line up with TRBD2. This CDR3 region has 17 residues. V trimming: 4 bases; J trimming: 7 bases; junction bases outside the gene matches: 9. In germline, CDR1 is KGHDR, CDR2 SFDVKD. CDR3 protein: CATSENEGTSGINEQFF. CDR3 DNA: TGTGCCACCAGTGAAAATGAGGGGACTAGCGGGATAAATGAGCAGTTCTTC.

The rearrangement joins TRBV25-1 to TRBJ2-3; D gene ambiguous. Germline V gene sequence: CDR1 MGHDK, CDR2 SYGVNS. The CDR3 consists of 12 residues. With 4 bases removed from V and 8 bases from J, the gap between germline ends came to 10 bases. As DNA, the CDR3 is TGTGCCAGCAGTGTTTCCCCGGGTACGCAGTATTTT. This sequence encodes CASSVSPGTQYF.

This clonotype was seen a handful of times. The V call is TRBV27, the J call TRBJ2-3; D uncertain. Germline lookup yields CDR1 MNHEY and CDR2 SMNVEV (reference sequence). The V end was cut by 2 bases, the J end by 3 bases, with 15 bases between. This CDR3 comprises 16 residues. The CDR3 protein is CASSLQLRDFTDTQYF. Written as DNA, the CDR3 is TGTGCCAGCAGTTTACAGCTCCGAGACTTTACAGATACGCAGTATTTT.

This clonotype appeared many times. The chain uses TRBV7-7 and TRBJ2-3; 9 bases line up with TRBD1. Germline V gene data show CDR1 as SSHAT and CDR2 as FNYEAQ (reference sequence). The CDR3 is 13 residues long. V was pared by 8 bases and J by 2 bases, with 2 bases of the junction left unmatched. CDR3 coding DNA: TGTGCCAGCGGACAGGGGATCACAGATACGCAGTATTTT. It translates to CASGQGITDTQYF. Based on the CDR3 plus reference TRBV7-7 and TRBJ2-3, the full variable domain is GAGVSQSPRYKVTKRGQDVTLRCDPISSHATLYWYQQALGQGPEFLTYFNYEAQPDKSGLPSDRFSAERPEGSISTLTIQRTEQRDSAMYRCASGQGITDTQYFGPGTRLTVL.

This clonotype was picked up many times. The chain combines TRBV20-1 with TRBJ2-1; D is possibly TRBD1 (7 bases). Germline CDR1 reads DFQATT; CDR2 reads SNEGSKA (reference sequence). The CDR3 sequence is 14 residues long. V was pared by 4 bases and J by 0 bases, with 10 bases between. This CDR3 is CSAIRGASYNEQFF. The CDR3 DNA follows: TGCAGTGCTATCAGGGGGGCCTCCTACAATGAGCAGTTCTTC.

The chain combines TRBV7-2 with TRBJ2-3; TRBD1 aligns across 9 bases. V was pared by 5 bases and J by 2 bases, with 5 bases of the junction left unmatched. The CDR3 loop spans 15 amino acids. Germline CDR1 is SGHTA and CDR2 is FQGNSA. The CDR3 region is CASSRQGGTTDTQYF. CDR3 coding DNA: TGTGCCAGCAGCCGACAGGGGGGCACCACAGATACGCAGTATTTT.

This clonotype was counted many times. This chain connects TRBV5-1 to TRBJ1-1, with D possibly TRBD1 on 5 matching bases. CDR1 SGHRS and CDR2 YFSETQ come from the germline V gene. V shed 0 bases and J shed 3 bases, with 15 bases lying between them. This CDR3 is built from 16 residues. The CDR3 DNA is TGCGCCAGCAGCTTGGGTTCAGGGTATGGGGACACTGAAGCTTTCTTT. Its protein product is CASSLGSGYGDTEAFF.

This clonotype was observed a few times. This chain uses TRBV12-3 or TRBV12-4 with TRBJ2-7; the D call may be TRBD1 or TRBD2 (5 bases each). CDR3 length: 17 residues. The V gene lost 5 bases and the J gene lost 1 base, with 21 bases spanning the gap. The CDR3 region is CASSTYANMWGSYEQYV. The CDR3 bases are TGTGCCAGCAGTACGTATGCCAACATGTGGGGGTCCTACGAGCAGTACGTC.

The chain uses TRBV25-1 and TRBJ1-1, with D uncertain. This CDR3 comprises 16 residues. The V gene lost 2 bases and the J gene lost 5 bases, with 18 bases spanning the gap. Germline V gene sequence: CDR1 MGHDK, CDR2 SYGVNS. The CDR3 here is CASSEPNRGGGTEAFF. Written as DNA, the CDR3 is TGTGCCAGCAGTGAACCGAACCGAGGCGGTGGGACTGAAGCTTTCTTT.

The chain links TRBV7-2 to TRBJ1-1, with a weak D call TRBD1 (5 bases). V was shortened by 5 bases and J by 1 base, with 17 bases between the two germline ends. Looked up from germline, CDR1 is SGHTA and CDR2 is FQGNSA. The CDR3 covers 16 residues. The CDR3 protein is CASSNLVGARNTEAFF. The CDR3 nucleotides are TGTGCCAGCAGCAATCTCGTAGGGGCGAGGAACACTGAAGCTTTCTTT.

This clonotype appeared many times. The chain links TRBV29-1 to TRBJ2-2, with TRBD2 matching 15 bases. Germline lookup yields CDR1 SQVTM and CDR2 ANQGSEA. J lost 7 bases, V lost 5 bases, and 8 bases had no gene match. The CDR3 has 16 residues. The CDR3 bases are TGCAGCGTTCTTCCGGGACTAGCGGGAGGTAGCGGGGAGCTGTTTTTT. Amino acids: CSVLPGLAGGSGELFF.

This clonotype was recorded many times. This sequence joins TRBV5-8 and TRBJ2-7; no clear D gene. Trimming took off 1 base at V and 6 bases at J, with 17 bases between the two ends. There are 15 residues in the CDR3. Germline V gene sequence: CDR1 SGHTS, CDR2 YDEGEE. CDR3 amino acids: CASSLRLTLGIEQYV. Written as DNA, the CDR3 is TGTGCCAGCAGCTTGCGGCTGACGCTGGGTATCGAGCAGTACGTC.